The 23 T cell receptor beta chains listed next were all sequenced from one sample in a study of T-cell memory formation after mild COVID-19 (dated by TCRdb to the early 2020s). The protocol used for the library was 5' RACE. Reads for this sample came from an Illumina NovaSeq 6000. TCRdb reprocessing: public reads trimmed at Q25 with fastp, clones called with MiXCR, in-frame beta chains kept. Rows merge per CDR3 protein into single entries with the most common DNA and genes. The sample table records approximately 350,000 distinct CDR3 sequences; 28% of these occur just once. The ten largest clones represent roughly 13% of the sample. The sequenced sample was PBMCs or a T cell subset sorted from them (not recorded which). These receptors were obtained from an adult woman who had mild COVID-19 (a few samples of this study predate the infection). The sample titles of this study are shuffled in the database, so cell type and time point are left out; the donor was told from shared clones.

In this sample, this clonotype turned up a few times. The V call is TRBV5-6, the J call TRBJ2-2; no clear D gene. The CDR3 length is 15 residues. Trimming removed 5 bases from V and 1 base from J, with 12 bases in between. CDR1 is SGHDT and CDR2 is YYEEEE in the germline V gene. The CDR3 sequence is CASRYGFLNTGELFF. In nucleotides, the CDR3 is TGTGCCAGCAGATACGGCTTTTTGAACACCGGGGAGCTGTTTTTT.

Notes on this clonotype: At one of its ends the junction is not consistent with the germline gene, which may arise from a read error. The rearrangement uses TRBV20-1 and TRBJ1-1; 10 nucleotides line up with TRBD1. The CDR3 totals 15 residues. Germline V gene data show CDR1 as DFQATT and CDR2 as SNEGSKA (reference sequence). CDR3 bases: TGCAGTGCTAAAACGACAGGGGGCTTGAACCCTGAAGCTTTCTTT. Protein product: CSAKTTGGLNPEAFF.

A few counts support this clonotype. CDR3 region: CSAGHLETQYF. CDR3 DNA sequence: TGCAGCGCGGGACATCTGGAGACCCAGTACTTC. The chain carries TRBV29-1 and TRBJ2-5, with D perhaps TRBD1 (6 bases). V was cut by 7 bases and J by 5 bases, with 11 bases left in between. This CDR3 is 11 amino acids long. Germline CDR1 and CDR2: SQVTM and ANQGSEA.

J is TRBJ1-1 and V is TRBV7-9; D not certain. Looked up from germline, CDR1 is SEHNR and CDR2 is FQNEAQ (reference sequence). This CDR3 has 13 residues. Trimming took 7 bases from V and 1 from J, leaving 10 bases between them. This CDR3 is CASTETQNTEAFF. In nucleotides, the CDR3 is TGTGCCAGCACCGAAACCCAGAACACTGAAGCTTTCTTT.

The chain links TRBV24-1 to TRBJ2-1, with D unclear. The V gene's germline CDR1 is KGHDR and CDR2 SFDVKD. Trimming cost V 5 bases and J 0 bases, with 16 bases left between them. The CDR3 loop spans 17 amino acids. The CDR3 DNA follows: TGTGCCACCAGTGGTTCTTCAGATGGCGGCTCCTACAATGAGCAGTTCTTC. Amino acids: CATSGSSDGGSYNEQFF.

Only a few counts were recorded for this clonotype. The J gene is TRBJ2-5, the V gene TRBV27; 9 nucleotides match TRBD1. CDR1 and CDR2 (germline): MNHEY, SMNVEV (reference sequence). The CDR3 extends over 15 amino acids. Germline trimming cut 6 bases from V and 5 bases from J; bases unmatched to any gene: 10. Here the CDR3 DNA reads TGTGCCAGCAGCCCCGGGACAGGGTCCTTGGAGACCCAGTACTTC. Its translation is CASSPGTGSLETQYF.

This chain connects TRBV12-3 or TRBV12-4 to TRBJ2-1, with a weak D call TRBD2 (5 bases). This CDR3 has 13 residues. Trimming pared 5 bases from V and 6 bases from J, leaving 11 bases between. CDR3 residues: CASSPGISNEQFF. CDR3 DNA sequence: TGTGCCAGCAGTCCCGGGATTTCCAATGAGCAGTTCTTC.

This clonotype appeared once. This chain links TRBV20-1 with TRBJ2-7; 8 bases map to TRBD2. The CDR3 has 13 residues. J lost 2 bases, V lost 3 bases, and 3 bases had no gene match. Germline V lookup: CDR1 DFQATT, CDR2 SNEGSKA (reference sequence). For the CDR3, the DNA is TGCAGTGCTAGGGGTAGCGGGGCCTACGAGCAGTACTTC. It encodes CSARGSGAYEQYF.

The chain uses TRBV11-1 and TRBJ1-1, with TRBD1 matching 8 bases. Trimming at V came to 5 bases and at J to 3 bases, leaving 8 bases not matched to a gene. Germline CDR1 and CDR2: SGHAT and FQDESV (reference sequence). CDR3 length: 15 residues. The CDR3 DNA follows: TGTGCCAGCAGCCCCGGGACAGGCGTATACACTGAAGCTTTCTTT. Its protein is CASSPGTGVYTEAFF.

The chain has TRBV6-6 and TRBJ2-2, with 12 bases identical to TRBD2. CDR1 is MNHNY and CDR2 is SVGAGI in the germline V gene (reference sequence). V shed 6 bases and J 6 bases; nucleotides not matched to a gene: 5. The CDR3 totals 15 residues. The CDR3, as DNA: TGTGCCAGCAGACAGGGGACTAGCGGGCCCGGGGAGCTGTTTTTT. Protein product: CASRQGTSGPGELFF.

This rearrangement joins TRBV4-2 to TRBJ2-7; D gene uncertain. From germline, CDR1 is LGHNA and CDR2 YNFKEQ. The CDR3 is made up of 15 amino acids. Trimming took off 4 bases at V and 2 bases at J, with 15 bases between the two ends. The CDR3 sequence is CASSPSPDGAYEQYF. Written as DNA, the CDR3 is TGTGCCAGCAGCCCCTCTCCGGACGGTGCCTACGAGCAGTACTTC.

This clonotype was observed a handful of times. This chain connects TRBV15 to TRBJ2-3; weak D call: TRBD2 (6 bases). The CDR3 runs 17 residues. Per the germline V gene, CDR1 is LNHNV and CDR2 is YYDKDF (reference sequence). V was cut by 7 bases and J by 0 bases, with 20 bases left in between. The CDR3 DNA reads TGTGCCACCACCCCTTCACCGACCGGGACTAGCACAGATACGCAGTATTTT. Amino acid sequence: CATTPSPTGTSTDTQYF.

This clonotype was detected a few times. The V gene is TRBV24-1, the J gene TRBJ2-5, with TRBD1 matching 7 bases. Germline V gives CDR1 KGHDR, CDR2 SFDVKD. Trimming removed 7 bases from V and 5 bases from J; junction bases left unmatched: 9. CDR3 length: 14 amino acids. CDR3 sequence (DNA): TGTGCCACCAGATCCGGGACAGCCGGGGAGACCCAGTACTTC. Translation: CATRSGTAGETQYF.

This rearrangement joins TRBV12-3 or TRBV12-4 to TRBJ2-5, with D perhaps matching TRBD2 (5 bases). This CDR3 is built from 13 residues. Trimming stripped 3 bases from V and 11 bases from J, with 16 bases between. CDR3 in amino acids: CASSFISSGRQYF. CDR3 DNA sequence: TGTGCCAGCAGTTTCATTTCCTCGGGGAGACAGTACTTC.

The chain has TRBV6-5 and TRBJ1-1; D may be TRBD1 (5 bases). Per the germline V gene, CDR1 is MNHEY and CDR2 is SVGAGI. The CDR3 has 16 residues. With 0 bases removed from V and 7 bases from J, the gap between germline ends came to 18 bases. Here the CDR3 reads CASSYSIIAGRDEAFF. The CDR3 region has the DNA TGTGCCAGCAGTTACTCGATAATCGCAGGGAGGGATGAAGCTTTCTTT.

This clonotype came up a few times. The rearrangement uses TRBV29-1 and TRBJ2-7; D is unclear. This CDR3 contains 13 residues. Germline V CDR1 and CDR2: SQVTM, ANQGSEA. Between the trimmed V and J ends, which lost 2 bases and 3 bases, there was a span of 11 bases. The CDR3 reads CSVERDASYEQYF. Here the CDR3 DNA reads TGCAGCGTTGAACGAGACGCAAGCTACGAGCAGTACTTC.

V is TRBV7-6 and J is TRBJ1-5, with a possible D match to TRBD1 (6 bases). This CDR3 has 13 amino acids. The V end was cut by 5 bases, the J end by 7 bases, with 12 bases between. Germline V gene data show CDR1 as SGHVS and CDR2 as FNYEAQ. The CDR3 nucleotides are TGTGCCAGCAGCCAGAACAGGGAACAGCCCCAGCATTTT. It specifies CASSQNREQPQHF.

The chain recombines TRBV6-5 with TRBJ1-4; TRBD1 is a possible D gene (5 bases). Trimming took 7 bases from V and 0 from J, leaving 12 bases between them. The V gene's germline CDR1 is MNHEY and CDR2 SVGAGI. The CDR3 sequence is 15 residues long. The CDR3 reads CASTEGGATNEKLFF. CDR3 nucleotide sequence: TGTGCCAGCACCGAGGGAGGGGCAACTAATGAAAAACTGTTTTTT.

This rearrangement joins TRBV24-1 to TRBJ2-5, with 15 bases lining up with TRBD2. V lost 3 bases to trimming and J lost 0 bases; unmatched junction nucleotides: 13. The V gene's germline CDR1 is KGHDR and CDR2 SFDVKD. The CDR3 is 21 residues long. The CDR3 coding sequence is TGTGCCACCAGTGATCGGACTAGCGGGAGGGCCGGTAATCTCGACCAAGAGACCCAGTACTTC. Translating it yields CATSDRTSGRAGNLDQETQYF.

In its sample, this clonotype was seen a few times. This CDR3 reads CATSDFGAGGETQYF. In DNA, the CDR3 is TGTGCCACCAGTGATTTCGGTGCAGGTGGAGAGACCCAGTACTTC. The V call is TRBV24-1, the J call TRBJ2-5, with D unclear. Trimming took off 1 base at V and 4 bases at J, with 12 bases between the two ends. Germline V gives CDR1 KGHDR, CDR2 SFDVKD. The CDR3 covers 15 residues.

The V gene is TRBV11-2, the J gene TRBJ1-2, with TRBD1 as a possible D gene (6 bases). The V end lost 5 bases, the J end lost 5 bases, and 21 bases lay between the germline ends. This CDR3 has 16 residues. Germline V gives CDR1 SGHAT, CDR2 FQNNGV. CDR3 sequence reads: CASSRDAAGAPYGYTF. As DNA, the CDR3 is TGTGCCAGCAGCCGGGACGCGGCAGGGGCGCCTTATGGCTACACCTTC.

This clonotype was counted a few times. The chain combines TRBV27 with TRBJ2-2; no clear D. V was cut by 6 bases and J by 1 base, with 9 bases left in between. CDR3 length: 14 residues. CDR1 MNHEY and CDR2 SMNVEV come from the germline V gene (reference sequence). The CDR3 region has the DNA TGTGCCAGCAGGCTAATAGGGAACACCGGGGAGCTGTTTTTT. Amino acid sequence: CASRLIGNTGELFF.

The chain is built from TRBV5-1 and TRBJ2-3, with 8 bases matching TRBD1. Germline assignment: CDR1 SGHRS and CDR2 YFSETQ. The CDR3 has 15 residues. J was trimmed by 5 bases and V by 3 bases; bases with no gene match: 8. The CDR3 sequence: CASSYVQGDRDTQYF. In DNA, the CDR3 is TGCGCCAGCAGCTACGTACAGGGGGACCGAGATACGCAGTATTTT.